Below, 3 T cell receptor beta chains from the same sample are listed, as sequenced in a study of blood T cell repertoires in COVID-19. The data were produced by immunoSEQ multiplex PCR, yet TCRdb's version contains in-frame clones alone and is incomplete. The sample contains hundreds of thousands of clones, more than 85% of which appear only once. Sequencing was performed on peripheral blood. Receptors originate from a man in his sixties with COVID-19, enrolled during active disease.

The chain is built from TRBV12-3 or TRBV12-4 and TRBJ2-5, with 7 bases lining up with TRBD1. Germline trimming cut 6 bases from V and 5 bases from J; bases unmatched to any gene: 3. The length of the CDR3 is 12 residues. Here the CDR3 reads CASRPQGETQYF. CDR3 in DNA: TGTGCCAGCAGACCACAGGGGGAGACCCAGTACTTC.

The chain joins TRBV4-1 to TRBJ2-1; TRBD2 agrees at 10 bases. The CDR3 length is 17 residues. Germline V gene data show CDR1 as MGHRA and CDR2 as YSYEKL. V dropped 3 bases and J dropped 0; count of bases not matched to a gene: 5. The CDR3 is CASSHTLAGGSYNEQFF. CDR3 in DNA: TGCGCCAGCAGCCACACCTTAGCGGGGGGCTCCTACAATGAGCAGTTCTTC.

This rearrangement joins TRBV27 to TRBJ2-3; D ambiguous. The CDR3 spans 13 residues. Per the germline V gene, CDR1 is MNHEY and CDR2 is SMNVEV (reference sequence). V was cut by 7 bases and J by 4 bases, with 12 bases left in between. CDR3 region: CASKYVSADTQYF. In nucleotides, the CDR3 is TGTGCCAGCAAGTATGTAAGCGCAGATACGCAGTATTTT.